This T cell receptor beta chain appears in the sequencing data of a study of cytomegalovirus exposure and HLA in healthy donors. Findings of the study overall: A later analysis found that most CMV-associated TCR beta chains appeared HLA-restricted.

Amplification used 60 Vbeta primers and 13 Jbeta primers. The method was immunoSEQ multiplex PCR; TCRdb's version includes in-frame clones alone and lacks a portion of them. The sample carries tens of thousands of clones, approximately 80% recorded once. Comment on this clone: What it binds is unknown.

J was trimmed by 4 bases and V by 7 bases; bases with no gene match: 1. Per the germline V gene, CDR1 is SGHNT and CDR2 is YYREEE (reference sequence). This CDR3 has 12 residues. The sequenced sample was PBMCs. The rearrangement joins TRBV5-4 to TRBJ2-3; TRBD1 agrees at 9 bases. This receptor was identified in a woman in her forties or fifties in good health and CMV-seropositive. CDR3 residues: CASRDRADTQYF. In nucleotides, the CDR3 is TGTGCCAGCCGGGACAGGGCAGATACGCAGTATTTT.